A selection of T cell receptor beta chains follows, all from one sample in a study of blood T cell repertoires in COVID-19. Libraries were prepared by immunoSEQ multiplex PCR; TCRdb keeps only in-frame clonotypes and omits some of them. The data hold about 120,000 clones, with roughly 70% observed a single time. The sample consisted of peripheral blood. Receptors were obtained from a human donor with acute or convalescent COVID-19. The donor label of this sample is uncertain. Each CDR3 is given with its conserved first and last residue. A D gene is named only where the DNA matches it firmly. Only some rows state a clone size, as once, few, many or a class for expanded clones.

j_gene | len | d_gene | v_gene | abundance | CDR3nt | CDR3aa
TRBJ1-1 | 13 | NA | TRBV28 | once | TGTGCCAGCAGTTTACTGGCCCCGGCGGGAGCTTTCTTT | CASSLLAPAGAFF
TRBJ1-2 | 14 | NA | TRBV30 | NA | TGTGCCTGGAGTCGGGGGTACGATCGCTATGGCTACACCTTC | CAWSRGYDRYGYTF
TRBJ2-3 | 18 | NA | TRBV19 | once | TGTGCCAGTAGTATAGCGGCCGGGACAAGATCTAGAACAGATACGCAGTATTTT | CASSIAAGTRSRTDTQYF
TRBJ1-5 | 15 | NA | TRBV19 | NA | TGTGCCAGTAGTATCACTCACCCTCCCAATCAGCCCCAGCATTTT | CASSITHPPNQPQHF
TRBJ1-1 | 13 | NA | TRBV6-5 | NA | TGTGCCAGCAGTTACCAAGAATACTCTGAAGCTTTCTTT | CASSYQEYSEAFF
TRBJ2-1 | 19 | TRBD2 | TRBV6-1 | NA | TGTGCCAGCAATGACGAGGGGAGGCTAGCGGGGACTCATCGGAATGAGCAGTTCTTC | CASNDEGRLAGTHRNEQFF
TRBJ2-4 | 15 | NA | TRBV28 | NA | TGTGCCAGCTCTTCCGGGGAACTAGCCAAAAACATTCAGTACTTC | CASSSGELAKNIQYF
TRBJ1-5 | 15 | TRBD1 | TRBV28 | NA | TGTGCCAGCAGGACGGACAGGGTTGTGGATCAGCCCCAGCATTTT | CASRTDRVVDQPQHF
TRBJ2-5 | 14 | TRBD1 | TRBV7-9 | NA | TGTGCCAGCAGCAAAGGGGGCCCCCAAGAGACCCAGTACTTC | CASSKGGPQETQYF
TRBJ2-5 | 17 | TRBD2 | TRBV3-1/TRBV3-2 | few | TGTGCCAGCAGCCTCTCGACCCTAGCGGGGGGTGTTGGGGCCCAGTACTTC | CASSLSTLAGGVGAQYF
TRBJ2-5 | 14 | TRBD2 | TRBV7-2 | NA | TGTGCCAGCAGCTCCTATAGCGGGGAAGAGACCCAGTACTTC | CASSSYSGEETQYF
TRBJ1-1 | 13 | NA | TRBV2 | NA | TGTGCCAGCCGGGTTTTGGAGAACACTGAAGCTTTCTTT | CASRVLENTEAFF
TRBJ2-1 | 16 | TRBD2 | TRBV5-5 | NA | TGTGCCAGCAGAAGGAGCGGGGTTATATCCTACAATGAGCAGTTCTTC | CASRRSGVISYNEQFF
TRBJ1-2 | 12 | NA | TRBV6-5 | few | TGTGCCAGCGTGTACGGGAGCGGTGGCTACACCTTC | CASVYGSGGYTF
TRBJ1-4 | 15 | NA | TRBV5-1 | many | TGCGCCAGCAGCTTGGCAGGGACACCCGGGGAAAAACTGTTTTTT | CASSLAGTPGEKLFF
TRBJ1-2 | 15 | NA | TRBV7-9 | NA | TGTGCCAGCAGCTTAGTTCCCGTCCCGGACTATGGCTACACCTTC | CASSLVPVPDYGYTF
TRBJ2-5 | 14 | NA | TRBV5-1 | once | TGCGCCAGCAGCTCCGGGACTTATGAAGAGACCCAGTACTTC | CASSSGTYEETQYF
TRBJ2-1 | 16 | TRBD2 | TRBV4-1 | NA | TGCGCCAGCAGCCAAGATAGCGGGGGGGCCTACAATGAGCAGTTCTTC | CASSQDSGGAYNEQFF
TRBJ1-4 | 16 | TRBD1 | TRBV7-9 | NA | TGTGCCAGCAGCCGATTGACAGGGAGCCTACCTGAAAAACTGTTTTTT | CASSRLTGSLPEKLFF
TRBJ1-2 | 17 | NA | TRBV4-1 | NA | TGCGCCAGCAGCCAAGGCCGTCAGGGGTCACCCAACTATGGCTACACCTTC | CASSQGRQGSPNYGYTF
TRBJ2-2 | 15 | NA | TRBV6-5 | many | TGTGCCAGCAGCGAGGGAGTGGGAAACACCGGGGAGCTGTTTTTT | CASSEGVGNTGELFF
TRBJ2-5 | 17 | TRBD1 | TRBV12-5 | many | TGTGCTACGGGGAGATATTTTTCCGGGACAGGGCAAGAGACCCAGTACTTC | CATGRYFSGTGQETQYF
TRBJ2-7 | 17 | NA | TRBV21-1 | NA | TGTGCCAGCAGCAAAGTACGAAGGGGCCCTAGCTCCTACGAGCAGTACTTC | CASSKVRRGPSSYEQYF
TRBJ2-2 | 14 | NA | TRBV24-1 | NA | TGTGCCACCAGTAGACAGGACAACACCGGGGAGCTGTTTTTT | CATSRQDNTGELFF
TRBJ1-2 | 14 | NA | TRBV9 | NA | TGTGCCAGCAGCGTAGCTACGGTTAACTATGGCTACACCTTC | CASSVATVNYGYTF
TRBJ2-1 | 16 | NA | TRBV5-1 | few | TGCGCCAGCAGCTTGGGTCGTTTTAGCTCCTACAATGAGCAGTTCTTC | CASSLGRFSSYNEQFF
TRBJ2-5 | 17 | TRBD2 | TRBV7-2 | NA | TGTGCCAGCAGCTTAGCGTCGGGCGGGGGGTCCCAAGAGACCCAGTACTTC | CASSLASGGGSQETQYF
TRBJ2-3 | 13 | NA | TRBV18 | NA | TGTGCCAGCTCACTTCTTAGCACAGATACGCAGTATTTT | CASSLLSTDTQYF
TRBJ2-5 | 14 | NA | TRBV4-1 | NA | TGCGCCAGCAGCCGAAACGGGGTAAAAGAGACCCAGTACTTC | CASSRNGVKETQYF
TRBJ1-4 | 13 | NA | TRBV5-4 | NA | TGTGCCAGCAGCTTCTTGGGCCCGGAAAAACTGTTTTTT | CASSFLGPEKLFF
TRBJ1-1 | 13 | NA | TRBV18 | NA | TGTGCCAGCTCAGGGGGCGGGGGCACTGAAGCTTTCTTT | CASSGGGGTEAFF
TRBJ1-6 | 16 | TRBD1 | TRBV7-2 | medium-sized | TGTGCCAGCAGCTTAGGCCGGGACAGACCTTATTCACCCCTCCACTTT | CASSLGRDRPYSPLHF
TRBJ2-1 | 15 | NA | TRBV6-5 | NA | TGTGCCAGCAGCTCCCCCCGTCGCTCCTACAATGAGCAGTTCTTC | CASSSPRRSYNEQFF
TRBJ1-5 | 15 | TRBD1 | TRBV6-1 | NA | TGTGCCAGCAGTGAAGGGACAGGAGTTAATCAGCCCCAGCATTTT | CASSEGTGVNQPQHF
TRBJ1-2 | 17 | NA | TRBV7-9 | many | TGTGCCAGCAGCTTAGAGCTCGGCGGGGCCCGAGACTATGGCTACACCTTC | CASSLELGGARDYGYTF
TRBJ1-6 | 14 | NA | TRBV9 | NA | TGTGCCAGCAGCGTCGACAGAGCAAATTCACCCCTCCACTTT | CASSVDRANSPLHF
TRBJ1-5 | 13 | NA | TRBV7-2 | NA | TGTGCCAGCAGCTTGAAAGTTAGACAGCCCCAGCATTTT | CASSLKVRQPQHF
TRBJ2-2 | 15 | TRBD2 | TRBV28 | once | TGTGCCAGCAGTTCCCCCTTTGGGGGGGCCGGGGAGCTGTTTTTT | CASSSPFGGAGELFF
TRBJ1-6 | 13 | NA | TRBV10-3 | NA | TGTGCCATCAGTGAGGCGGCCGTTTCACCCCTCCACTTT | CAISEAAVSPLHF
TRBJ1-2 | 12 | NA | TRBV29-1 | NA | TGCAGCGTTGAAAGACAGGTCTATGGCTACACCTTC | CSVERQVYGYTF
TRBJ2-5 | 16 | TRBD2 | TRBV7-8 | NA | TGTGCCAGCAGCTTAAAGGGTTCGGGGGGGCCGGAGACCCAGTACTTC | CASSLKGSGGPETQYF
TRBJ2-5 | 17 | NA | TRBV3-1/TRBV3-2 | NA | TGTGCCAGCAGCCAAGGTCAGTTCCGGGGGATCCAAGAGACCCAGTACTTC | CASSQGQFRGIQETQYF